These 26 T cell receptor beta chains came from one sample sequenced in a study of siplizumab effects on memory and regulatory T cells. The data were produced by immunoSEQ multiplex PCR, yet TCRdb's version contains in-frame clones alone and is incomplete. The sample contains some 100,000 clones, around 95% of which appear only once. The sequencing input was naive CD4+ T cells sorted from blood. The origin of the receptors is a human donor in good health.

The chain uses TRBV19 and TRBJ1-5, with D hard to call. This CDR3 is built from 16 residues. V lost 4 bases, J lost 3 bases, and 16 bases lay in between. CDR1 is LNHDA, CDR2 SQIVND, per germline (reference sequence). DNA for the CDR3: TGTGCCAGTAGTAACCTTCAGGCCCTGAACAATCAGCCCCAGCATTTT. Its translation is CASSNLQALNNQPQHF. The full variable domain, with the rest looked up from reference TRBV19 and TRBJ1-5, is DGGITQSPKYLFRKEGQNVTLSCEQNLNHDAMYWYRQDPGQGLRLIYYSQIVNDFQKGDIAEGYSVSREKKESFPLTVTSAQKNPTAFYLCASSNLQALNNQPQHFGDGTRLSIL.

V is TRBV6-1 and J is TRBJ1-5; 8 nucleotides match TRBD1. The germline gives CDR1 MNHNS, CDR2 SASEGT. The CDR3 spans 14 residues. Trimming took 6 bases from V and 9 from J; bases not matched to a gene: 10. This chain's CDR3 is CASSVDRGERPQHF. CDR3 DNA sequence: TGTGCCAGCAGCGTCGACAGGGGAGAAAGGCCCCAGCATTTT.

The chain employs TRBV11-2 and TRBJ1-5; D ambiguous. The germline CDR1 and CDR2 sequences are SGHAT and FQNNGV. V lost 0 bases to trimming and J lost 5 bases, with 5 bases between them. The CDR3 has 13 residues. DNA for the CDR3: TGTGCCAGCAGCTTAGAGCCTCATCAGCCCCAGCATTTT. Its protein product is CASSLEPHQPQHF.

This sequence joins TRBV2 and TRBJ1-2; weak D call: TRBD1 (5 bases). The length of the CDR3 is 14 residues. Germline V gene lookup returns CDR1 SNHLY and CDR2 FYNNEI. Trimming removed 0 bases from V and 7 bases from J, with 12 bases in between. The CDR3 nucleotides are TGTGCCAGCAGTGAAGCGTGGACAAAGACTGGCTACACCTTC. Translated: CASSEAWTKTGYTF. The whole variable domain, filled in from reference TRBV2 and TRBJ1-2, reads EPEVTQTPSHQVTQMGQEVILRCVPISNHLYFYWYRQILGQKVEFLVSFYNNEISEKSEIFDDQFSVERPDGSNFTLKIRSTKLEDSAMYFCASSEAWTKTGYTFGSGTRLTVV.

V is TRBV29-1 and J is TRBJ2-7, with D possibly being TRBD1 (6 bases). CDR3 length: 15 residues. Trimming removed 3 bases from V and 7 bases from J, with 22 bases in between. The germline V gene has CDR1 SQVTM and CDR2 ANQGSEA. CDR3 bases: TGCAGCGTTGATCCCCAGGGGCTAAACCCTTTTGAGCAGTACTTC. Its protein is CSVDPQGLNPFEQYF.

The rearrangement joins TRBV28 to TRBJ2-3; D call uncertain. CDR3 length: 14 residues. Germline lookup yields CDR1 MDHEN and CDR2 SYDVKM. Trimming shortened V by 10 bases and J by 3 bases, and 17 bases separated the two germline ends. CDR3 region: CAIKLGGFTDTQYF. The CDR3 nucleotides are TGTGCCATCAAATTGGGCGGTTTTACAGATACGCAGTATTTT. Together with reference TRBV28 and TRBJ2-3, the CDR3 gives the full variable domain: DVKVTQSSRYLVKRTGEKVFLECVQDMDHENMFWYRQDPGLGLRLIYFSYDVKMKEKGDIPEGYSVSREKKERFSLILESASTNQTSMYLCAIKLGGFTDTQYFGPGTRLTVL.

The rearrangement links TRBV9 to TRBJ2-3, with TRBD2 matching over 9 bases. The CDR3 is 14 amino acids. The V gene end was trimmed by 7 bases and the J gene end by 4 bases; junction bases not matched to a gene: 7. Per germline, CDR1 SGDLS and CDR2 YYNGEE. The CDR3 loop is CASGGGAEADTQYF. The CDR3 nucleotides are TGTGCCAGCGGCGGGGGGGCCGAGGCAGATACGCAGTATTTT. Drawing the rest from reference TRBV9 and TRBJ2-3, the complete variable domain is DSGVTQTPKHLITATGQRVTLRCSPRSGDLSVYWYQQSLDQGLQFLIQYYNGEERAKGNILERFSAQQFPDLHSELNLSSLELGDSALYFCASGGGAEADTQYFGPGTRLTVL.

V and J are TRBV6-1 and TRBJ1-2; no clear D gene. The V gene lost 5 bases and the J gene lost 8 bases, with 12 bases spanning the gap. CDR1 is MNHNS, CDR2 SASEGT, per germline. The CDR3 loop spans 12 amino acids. The CDR3 reads CASSQMGRGYTF. CDR3 bases: TGTGCCAGCAGTCAAATGGGGAGGGGCTACACCTTC.

The chain joins TRBV10-3 to TRBJ1-4; no clear D gene. This CDR3 comprises 14 residues. Germline assignment: CDR1 ENHRY and CDR2 SYGVKD. The V end lost 3 bases, the J end lost 8 bases, and 13 bases lay between the germline ends. This CDR3 is CAISDGSSSEKLFF. The DNA for the CDR3 is TGTGCCATCAGTGACGGGAGTTCGTCGGAAAAACTGTTTTTT.

The chain combines TRBV29-1 with TRBJ2-7; tentative D call: TRBD1 (6 bases). Trimming removed 7 bases from V and 4 bases from J, with 17 bases in between. Germline lookup yields CDR1 SQVTM and CDR2 ANQGSEA. There are 13 residues in the CDR3. Here the CDR3 DNA reads TGCAGCGCCGAACAGGGAAGTGGGTACGAGCAGTACTTC. Translating it yields CSAEQGSGYEQYF.

V usage is TRBV7-2 and J usage is TRBJ1-6; tentatively, D is TRBD1 (5 bases). Trimming stripped 9 bases from V and 7 bases from J, with 16 bases between. Germline-derived CDR1 and CDR2 are SGHTA and FQGNSA. CDR3 length equals 14 residues. The CDR3 DNA reads as TGTGCCAGTTCCCCGATCGGGACCAATTCACCCCTCCACTTT. Residues: CASSPIGTNSPLHF. The full variable domain, in which reference TRBV7-2 and TRBJ1-6 provide the parts outside the CDR3, is GAGVSQSPSNKVTEKGKDVELRCDPISGHTALYWYRQSLGQGLEFLIYFQGNSAPDKSGLPSDRFSAERTGGSVSTLTIQRTQQEDSAVYLCASSPIGTNSPLHFGNGTRLTVT.

The rearrangement uses TRBV28 and TRBJ2-5; D may be TRBD2 (6 bases). The ends were cut back, 8 bases at V and 1 base at J, with 11 bases in the middle. Germline V CDR1 and CDR2: MDHEN, SYDVKM. The CDR3 totals 13 residues. The CDR3 DNA sequence: TGTGCCAGCCGGACCGGGGGCCAAGAGACCCAGTACTTC. Translation gives CASRTGGQETQYF. Supplemented by reference TRBV28 and TRBJ2-5, the full variable domain reads DVKVTQSSRYLVKRTGEKVFLECVQDMDHENMFWYRQDPGLGLRLIYFSYDVKMKEKGDIPEGYSVSREKKERFSLILESASTNQTSMYLCASRTGGQETQYFGPGTRLLVL.

The J gene is TRBJ1-1, the V gene TRBV15, with D tentatively TRBD1 (6 bases). Germline assignment: CDR1 LNHNV and CDR2 YYDKDF (reference sequence). V lost 6 bases, J lost 2 bases, and 19 bases lay in between. The CDR3 is made up of 16 amino acids. This CDR3 is CATSEVPGQINTEAFF. The CDR3 DNA follows: TGTGCCACCAGTGAAGTTCCCGGACAGATTAACACTGAAGCTTTCTTT.

This chain joins TRBV6-6 and TRBJ2-5; D might be TRBD1 (5 bases). Deletions cut 4 bases from V and 3 bases from J, with 15 bases between. Germline CDR1 MNHNY, CDR2 SVGAGI (reference sequence). This CDR3 is built from 15 residues. The CDR3 coding sequence is TGTGCCAGCAGTTCTGCTTTGGGGCTCAAAGAGACCCAGTACTTC. This encodes CASSSALGLKETQYF.

The V and J genes are TRBV5-1 and TRBJ2-7; D is possibly TRBD2 (7 bases). V lost 0 bases and J lost 1, with 14 bases in between. In germline, CDR1 is SGHRS, CDR2 YFSETQ. The CDR3 is 16 residues long. CDR3 amino acids: CASSLVSGGASYEQYF. The CDR3 DNA reads TGCGCCAGCAGCTTGGTGTCGGGGGGCGCATCCTACGAGCAGTACTTC.

V is TRBV15 and J is TRBJ1-5; D uncertain. Germline-derived CDR1 and CDR2 are LNHNV and YYDKDF (reference sequence). The ends were cut back, 1 base at V and 5 bases at J, with 3 bases in the middle. This CDR3 contains 12 residues. In DNA form, the CDR3 reads TGTGCCACCAGCAGAGGGGATCAGCCCCAGCATTTT. Residues: CATSRGDQPQHF. The variable domain in full, completed from reference TRBV15 and TRBJ1-5, reads DAMVIQNPRYQVTQFGKPVTLSCSQTLNHNVMYWYQQKSSQAPKLLFHYYDKDFNNEADTPDNFQSRRPNTSFCFLDIRSPGLGDTAMYLCATSRGDQPQHFGDGTRLSIL.

The genes are TRBV19 and TRBJ1-1, with TRBD1 matching 9 bases. CDR3 size: 16 residues. CDR1 is LNHDA and CDR2 is SQIVND in the germline V gene (reference sequence). V shed 6 bases, J shed 6 bases, and the junction held 14 bases outside the gene matches. The CDR3 DNA is TGTGCCAGTAGCAACGGGGGGACAGGGAAGGGTTCTGAAGCTTTCTTT. Its translation is CASSNGGTGKGSEAFF.

The chain employs TRBV2 and TRBJ1-4; the D gene is possibly TRBD1 (6 bases). Between the trimmed V and J ends, which lost 2 bases and 3 bases, there was a span of 10 bases. CDR3 length: 15 amino acids. Per germline, CDR1 SNHLY and CDR2 FYNNEI. The CDR3 bases are TGTGCCAGCAGTGAACAGGGGAACGCTAATGAAAAACTGTTTTTT. Translating gives CASSEQGNANEKLFF. Based on the CDR3 plus reference TRBV2 and TRBJ1-4, the full variable domain is EPEVTQTPSHQVTQMGQEVILRCVPISNHLYFYWYRQILGQKVEFLVSFYNNEISEKSEIFDDQFSVERPDGSNFTLKIRSTKLEDSAMYFCASSEQGNANEKLFFGSGTQLSVL.

This chain links TRBV5-1 with TRBJ1-4; D not certain. The V end was cut by 4 bases, the J end by 3 bases, with 7 bases between. Germline assignment: CDR1 SGHRS and CDR2 YFSETQ. This CDR3 comprises 13 residues. The CDR3 DNA is TGCGCCAGCAGCACTGACCCTAATGAAAAACTGTTTTTT. Its translation is CASSTDPNEKLFF. Using reference TRBV5-1 and TRBJ1-4 for the parts outside the CDR3, the full variable domain is KAGVTQTPRYLIKTRGQQVTLSCSPISGHRSVSWYQQTPGQGLQFLFEYFSETQRNKGNFPGRFSGRQFSNSRSEMNVSTLELGDSALYLCASSTDPNEKLFFGSGTQLSVL.

This clone was detected once. The V and J genes are TRBV29-1 and TRBJ2-7; D remains unclear. Looked up from germline, CDR1 is SQVTM and CDR2 is ANQGSEA. The CDR3 length is 12 residues. V lost 7 bases, J lost 3 bases, and 13 bases lay in between. The CDR3 DNA follows: TGCAGCGCAGAAGGACCTTTCTACGAGCAGTACTTC. Amino acid sequence: CSAEGPFYEQYF.

The rearrangement links TRBV2 to TRBJ2-3, with D possibly matching TRBD2 (6 bases). The CDR3 length is 14 residues. Germline CDR1 is SNHLY and CDR2 is FYNNEI. Trimming cost V 6 bases and J 5 bases, with 15 bases left between them. In DNA, the CDR3 is TGTGCCAGCAGACCCCGGGACTGGGAAGATACGCAGTATTTT. It specifies CASRPRDWEDTQYF.

The CDR3 is CASSLSGTDTQYF. The DNA of the CDR3 is TGTGCCAGCAGCTTATCCGGGACAGATACGCAGTATTTT. The chain uses TRBV7-9 and TRBJ2-3; D gene uncertain. This CDR3 is 13 amino acids long. Germline V gene sequence: CDR1 SEHNR, CDR2 FQNEAQ (reference sequence). V was shortened by 2 bases and J by 3 bases, with 6 bases between the two germline ends.

The V and J genes are TRBV7-2 and TRBJ2-5; D unresolved. The CDR3 has 13 amino acids. V was cut by 7 bases and J by 7 bases, with 16 bases left in between. CDR1 and CDR2 from the germline V gene are SGHTA and FQGNSA. The CDR3 DNA is TGTGCCAGCACCGACCAAGGGAAGGCGACCCAGTACTTC. Its protein product is CASTDQGKATQYF. The full variable domain, rest sourced from reference TRBV7-2 and TRBJ2-5, is GAGVSQSPSNKVTEKGKDVELRCDPISGHTALYWYRQSLGQGLEFLIYFQGNSAPDKSGLPSDRFSAERTGGSVSTLTIQRTQQEDSAVYLCASTDQGKATQYFGPGTRLLVL.

The chain couples TRBV10-1 to TRBJ1-1; 8 bases fit TRBD1. Germline loops: CDR1 WNHNN, CDR2 SYGVQD (reference sequence). J lost 1 base, V lost 6 bases, and 7 bases had no gene match. The CDR3 has 15 residues. The CDR3 bases are TGCGCCAGCAGGGTTGGACAGGGACCGAACACTGAAGCTTTCTTT. Protein: CASRVGQGPNTEAFF.

This chain connects TRBV5-5 to TRBJ2-1, with TRBD1 matching over 8 bases. Trimming removed 7 bases from V and 10 bases from J; junction bases left unmatched: 10. This CDR3 region has 13 residues. The germline CDR1 and CDR2 sequences are SGHKS and YYEKEE (reference sequence). CDR3 DNA: TGTGCCAGCTCAATCCCAGGGGGCGGGGAGCAGTTCTTC. Translating it yields CASSIPGGGEQFF.

The chain couples TRBV4-2 to TRBJ2-3; no clear D. The CDR3 is 15 amino acids. Trimming pared 0 bases from V and 0 bases from J, leaving 7 bases between. In germline, CDR1 is LGHNA, CDR2 YNFKEQ. CDR3 coding DNA: TGTGCCAGCAGCCAAGAAGAGAGAAGCACAGATACGCAGTATTTT. Amino acids: CASSQEERSTDTQYF.